The 30 T cell receptor beta chains given below trace back to one sample, sequenced in a study of T cell changes during pregnancy in multiple sclerosis. Using immunoSEQ multiplex PCR, the repertoire was profiled, and TCRdb retains in-frame clones only, with some absent. In the table there are about 87,000 clones, 93% of which are singletons. The sequencing here drew on peripheral blood, taken in the third trimester of pregnancy. The source of these receptors is a female donor in good health, enrolled as a control in a pregnancy study.

The genes are TRBV11-2 and TRBJ2-2; D remains unclear. CDR1 and CDR2 from the germline V gene are SGHAT and FQNNGV. The V end lost 5 bases, the J end lost 2 bases, and 15 bases lay between the germline ends. This CDR3 has 16 residues. CDR3 coding DNA: TGTGCCAGCAGCCAAGTTTCTCCAGAAAACACCGGGGAGCTGTTTTTT. Its protein product is CASSQVSPENTGELFF.

This rearrangement joins TRBV5-4 to TRBJ2-1; maybe TRBD2 (5 bases). Germline CDR1 and CDR2: SGHNT and YYREEE (reference sequence). V shed 0 bases and J shed 4 bases, with 8 bases lying between them. The CDR3 is 14 residues long. CDR3 sequence reads: CASSLAAGYNEQFF. As DNA, the CDR3 is TGTGCCAGCAGCTTGGCCGCGGGTTACAATGAGCAGTTCTTC.

This chain joins TRBV5-1 and TRBJ2-1; D is undetermined. V shed 4 bases and J shed 0 bases, with 11 bases lying between them. The CDR3 is 15 residues long. Germline loops: CDR1 SGHRS, CDR2 YFSETQ. CDR3 residues: CASSNSYSSYNEQFF. The CDR3 region has the DNA TGCGCCAGCAGCAACAGTTACAGCTCCTACAATGAGCAGTTCTTC.

The J gene is TRBJ2-7, the V gene TRBV19, with TRBD2 matching over 10 bases. The CDR3 runs 12 residues. V dropped 9 bases and J dropped 3; count of bases not matched to a gene: 2. Germline V CDR1 and CDR2: LNHDA, SQIVND (reference sequence). CDR3 DNA: TGTGCCAGGAGGACTAGCGGCTACGAGCAGTACTTC. It codes for CARRTSGYEQYF.

This clone was seen a handful of times. J is TRBJ2-2 and V is TRBV2; tentatively, D is TRBD1 (6 bases). V lost 6 bases and J lost 4, with 12 bases in between. CDR3 size: 14 residues. Per the germline V gene, CDR1 is SNHLY and CDR2 is FYNNEI. The DNA for the CDR3 is TGTGCCAGCAGCGACAGGACAATCACCGGGGAGCTGTTTTTT. Its translation is CASSDRTITGELFF.

The chain uses TRBV15 and TRBJ2-5; 9 nucleotides line up with TRBD2. J gave up 5 bases and V 1 base, and 5 bases lay outside the gene matches. The length of the CDR3 is 15 residues. CDR1 and CDR2 from the germline V gene are LNHNV and YYDKDF (reference sequence). CDR3 residues: CATSRARTSEETQYF. Written as DNA, the CDR3 is TGTGCCACCAGCAGAGCCCGGACTAGCGAGGAGACCCAGTACTTC.

The chain uses TRBV27 and TRBJ1-5, with D perhaps matching TRBD1 (6 bases). V dropped 8 bases and J dropped 7 bases, with 24 bases sitting between them. CDR3 size: 16 residues. Germline loops: CDR1 MNHEY, CDR2 SMNVEV (reference sequence). The CDR3 bases are TGTGCCAGCGGGGAGGGGGGCTGGGTTTCAAAGCAGCCCCAGCATTTT. Its protein is CASGEGGWVSKQPQHF.

The chain recombines TRBV19 with TRBJ2-1; D remains unclear. The V and J ends lost 3 bases and 8 bases respectively, with 17 bases between them. This CDR3 spans 15 amino acids. Germline V gene sequence: CDR1 LNHDA, CDR2 SQIVND (reference sequence). CDR3 coding DNA: TGTGCCAGTAGTATGTCACTATCGAAGGTCGATGAGCAGTTCTTC. Its protein product is CASSMSLSKVDEQFF.

This clone appeared once. The junction departs from germline at one end; a sequencing error may be responsible. The DNA for the CDR3 is TGTGCCAGCAGTTACTCGAGGCTAGCGGGAATCTTC. It translates to CASSYSRLAGIF. This rearrangement joins TRBV6-5 to TRBJ2-1; 9 bases map to TRBD2. Germline V CDR1 and CDR2: MNHEY, SVGAGI. CDR3 length equals 12 residues.

The V call is TRBV6-5, the J call TRBJ2-1; tentatively, D is TRBD1 (7 bases). Trimming removed 6 bases from V and 4 bases from J, with 16 bases in between. The germline V gene encodes CDR1 MNHEY and CDR2 SVGAGI. This CDR3 has 15 amino acids. The CDR3 sequence: CASRLTTGTYNEQFF. CDR3 nucleotides: TGTGCCAGCAGACTAACGACAGGGACTTACAATGAGCAGTTCTTC.

The rearrangement links TRBV7-9 to TRBJ2-2; TRBD2 matches at 8 bases. The CDR3 is 19 residues long. Germline-derived CDR1 and CDR2 are SEHNR and FQNEAQ (reference sequence). J was trimmed by 5 bases and V by 8 bases; bases with no gene match: 22. CDR3: CASGGVASELAVGTGELFF. Here the CDR3 DNA reads TGTGCCAGCGGCGGGGTGGCGTCGGAACTAGCGGTGGGGACCGGGGAGCTGTTTTTT.

The chain links TRBV27 to TRBJ2-7, with D tentatively TRBD1 (9 bases). With 4 bases removed from V and 2 bases from J, the gap between germline ends came to 18 bases. This CDR3 spans 16 amino acids. Germline-derived CDR1 and CDR2 are MNHEY and SMNVEV (reference sequence). As DNA, the CDR3 is TGTGCCAGCAGTTACCGCGGGGGGACAGGGACCTACGAGCAGTACTTC. Amino acids: CASSYRGGTGTYEQYF.

The chain recombines TRBV5-4 with TRBJ2-1; no reliable D call. Per germline, CDR1 SGHNT and CDR2 YYREEE (reference sequence). This CDR3 has 11 residues. V was trimmed by 3 bases and J by 8 bases, leaving 6 bases between them. The DNA for the CDR3 is TGTGCCAGCAGCTCGAGCGATGAGCAGTTCTTC. This encodes CASSSSDEQFF.

The CDR3 is CASSLPSGAYNEQFF. The DNA for the CDR3 is TGCGCCAGCAGCCTACCTAGCGGTGCCTACAATGAGCAGTTCTTC. The chain couples TRBV5-1 to TRBJ2-1; 7 nucleotides agree with TRBD2. This CDR3 spans 15 amino acids. The V segment lost 4 bases and the J segment 2 bases; nucleotides outside the gene matches: 6. CDR1 is SGHRS and CDR2 is YFSETQ in the germline V gene. Filled out from reference TRBV5-1 and TRBJ2-1, the complete variable domain reads KAGVTQTPRYLIKTRGQQVTLSCSPISGHRSVSWYQQTPGQGLQFLFEYFSETQRNKGNFPGRFSGRQFSNSRSEMNVSTLELGDSALYLCASSLPSGAYNEQFFGPGTRLTVL.

The chain uses TRBV7-2 and TRBJ1-1, with TRBD1 as a possible D gene (5 bases). The CDR3 runs to 13 residues. V was trimmed by 5 bases and J by 6 bases, leaving 13 bases between them. CDR1 SGHTA and CDR2 FQGNSA come from the germline V gene. In DNA, the CDR3 is TGTGCCAGCAGCCCCGACAGACGTTCTGAAGCTTTCTTT. Residues: CASSPDRRSEAFF.

V and J are TRBV18 and TRBJ2-2; TRBD1 aligns across 8 bases. Losses at the gene ends were 2 bases for V and 1 base for J; bases not matched to a gene: 3. The CDR3 is 16 residues long. Germline CDR1 KGHSH, CDR2 LQKENI. The DNA of the CDR3 is TGTGCCAGCTCACCAGCTGGACAGGGGAACACCGGGGAGCTGTTTTTT. Its translation is CASSPAGQGNTGELFF.

This CDR3 reads CASSQAIQGAGANVLTF. The CDR3 nucleotides read TGCGCCAGCAGCCAAGCCATTCAGGGGGCAGGGGCCAACGTCCTGACTTTC. J is TRBJ2-6 and V is TRBV4-1; 8 positions agree with TRBD1. Germline CDR1 is MGHRA and CDR2 is YSYEKL. The CDR3 spans 17 residues. V lost 1 base to trimming and J lost 4 bases; unmatched junction nucleotides: 6.

The rearrangement joins TRBV4-1 to TRBJ2-2; 16 positions agree with TRBD2. The CDR3 is made up of 20 amino acids. Trimming cost V 3 bases and J 7 bases; bases outside gene matches: 14. Germline loops: CDR1 MGHRA, CDR2 YSYEKL. The DNA for the CDR3 is TGCGCCAGCAGCCATCGGTCAGGGACTAGCGGGAGGGCCCAGGTCGGGGAGCTGTTTTTT. Amino acids: CASSHRSGTSGRAQVGELFF.

This chain uses TRBV5-1 with TRBJ1-5; D uncertain. CDR1 and CDR2 from the germline V gene are SGHRS and YFSETQ. CDR3 size: 15 residues. The germline V and J ends were trimmed by 4 bases and 1 base, with 12 bases remaining between them. CDR3 amino acids: CASSPGSESNQPQHF. CDR3 DNA sequence: TGCGCCAGCAGCCCGGGATCGGAAAGCAATCAGCCCCAGCATTTT. Full variable domain (outside the CDR3, taken from reference TRBV5-1 and TRBJ1-5): KAGVTQTPRYLIKTRGQQVTLSCSPISGHRSVSWYQQTPGQGLQFLFEYFSETQRNKGNFPGRFSGRQFSNSRSEMNVSTLELGDSALYLCASSPGSESNQPQHFGDGTRLSIL.

The J gene is TRBJ1-1, the V gene TRBV7-6, with 7 bases aligning to TRBD1. Germline-derived CDR1 and CDR2 are SGHVS and FNYEAQ. The V gene end was trimmed by 4 bases and the J gene end by 3 bases; junction bases not matched to a gene: 11. This CDR3 is built from 16 residues. The CDR3 nucleotides read TGTGCCAGCAGCTACATGGACAGGCCATTGGACACTGAAGCTTTCTTT. Protein product: CASSYMDRPLDTEAFF.

V gene TRBV13 combines with J gene TRBJ2-2; D call uncertain. The germline V and J ends were trimmed by 7 bases and 0 bases, with 9 bases remaining between them. This CDR3 spans 14 amino acids. CDR1 PRHDT and CDR2 FYEKMQ come from the germline V gene (reference sequence). CDR3 coding DNA: TGTGCCAGCACCAGACTGGCGAACACCGGGGAGCTGTTTTTT. Protein sequence: CASTRLANTGELFF.

The gene calls are TRBV15 and TRBJ2-1; 11 bases map to TRBD2. After removal of 0 bases from V and 4 bases from J, the junction contained 2 bases not matched to a gene. Germline CDR1 reads LNHNV; CDR2 reads YYDKDF (reference sequence). The CDR3 is 16 amino acids. Here the CDR3 reads CATSRDLAGGYNEQFF. As DNA, the CDR3 is TGTGCCACCAGCAGAGATCTAGCGGGAGGTTACAATGAGCAGTTCTTC.

V gene TRBV7-9 combines with J gene TRBJ2-1; 7 nucleotides align to TRBD1. This CDR3 has 15 amino acids. The junction had 4 bases not matched to a gene; V was cut back by 5 bases and J by 0 bases. Germline CDR1 reads SEHNR; CDR2 reads FQNEAQ (reference sequence). In DNA form, the CDR3 reads TGTGCCAGCAGCACTGGGACAGTCTCCTACAATGAGCAGTTCTTC. Its translation: CASSTGTVSYNEQFF.

The rearrangement links TRBV9 to TRBJ2-3; 11 positions agree with TRBD2. J was trimmed by 2 bases and V by 4 bases; bases with no gene match: 12. The CDR3 has 18 residues. From germline, CDR1 is SGDLS and CDR2 YYNGEE. The CDR3 DNA sequence: TGTGCCAGCAGCCCTCACCCCCCGGGACTAGCGGCCACAGATACGCAGTATTTT. Amino acid sequence: CASSPHPPGLAATDTQYF.

V gene TRBV6-1 combines with J gene TRBJ2-2, with D possibly being TRBD2 (5 bases). This CDR3 spans 14 amino acids. Germline V gives CDR1 MNHNS, CDR2 SASEGT. The V end lost 7 bases, the J end lost 1 base, and 10 bases lay between the germline ends. The CDR3 DNA sequence: TGTGCCAGCAAGTGGGAGATGAACACCGGGGAGCTGTTTTTT. Its translation is CASKWEMNTGELFF.

This clone appeared a single time. V gene TRBV28 combines with J gene TRBJ1-4; no firm D call. Germline-derived CDR1 and CDR2 are MDHEN and SYDVKM. V gave up 6 bases and J gave up 8 bases, with 16 bases separating them. The CDR3 loop spans 14 amino acids. DNA of the CDR3: TGTGCCAGCAGCCGTCTCCGGGCGGGAGAAAAACTGTTTTTT. It translates to CASSRLRAGEKLFF.

The chain recombines TRBV4-1 with TRBJ2-1; TRBD2 matches 9 bases. This CDR3 region has 15 residues. The V segment lost 0 bases and the J segment 9 bases; nucleotides outside the gene matches: 6. Germline V gives CDR1 MGHRA, CDR2 YSYEKL. In DNA form, the CDR3 reads TGCGCCAGCAGCCAAGAGGCGGGAGGGCCAAGTGAGCAGTTCTTC. Translation: CASSQEAGGPSEQFF.

A single count supports this clone. The chain has TRBV5-1 and TRBJ2-1; 8 bases fit TRBD1. V lost 0 bases to trimming and J lost 5 bases; unmatched junction nucleotides: 4. CDR1 and CDR2 from the germline V gene are SGHRS and YFSETQ. The CDR3 covers 15 residues. CDR3 sequence (DNA): TGCGCCAGCAGCTTGGCTCAGGGGGCGGACAATGAGCAGTTCTTC. Encoded protein: CASSLAQGADNEQFF.

The chain recombines TRBV4-2 with TRBJ2-2, with 10 bases fitting TRBD2. The V gene's germline CDR1 is LGHNA and CDR2 YNFKEQ. With 0 bases clipped from V and 6 bases from J, the junction kept 7 bases outside the gene matches. The CDR3 is 17 residues long. In DNA form, the CDR3 reads TGTGCCAGCAGCCAAGAGGTCCCCGGGACTAGCGCCGGGGAGCTGTTTTTT. As protein: CASSQEVPGTSAGELFF.

This clone was counted a single time. The chain couples TRBV13 to TRBJ2-3; 13 nucleotides match TRBD2. V lost 4 bases to trimming and J lost 2 bases; unmatched junction nucleotides: 6. The CDR3 covers 17 residues. Germline lookup yields CDR1 PRHDT and CDR2 FYEKMQ (reference sequence). CDR3 DNA: TGTGCCAGCAGCTCCCCAGGACTAGCGGGAGTCACAGATACGCAGTATTTT. It is translated as CASSSPGLAGVTDTQYF.